The entry below describes one T cell receptor beta chain. The antigen remains undetermined. TCR beta CDR3 sequences were amplified from RNA transcripts. The study used the HTBI primer set for a first-round RT-PCR of the TCR CDR3. In TCRdb, the multiplex PCR reads were re-called with MiXCR into one record per CDR3 protein. The sample comprises a few hundred thousand distinct CDR3 sequences, more than 45% of which are singletons, and just over 8% rests with the top ten. The germline CDR1 and CDR2 sequences are MGHDK and SYGVNS. Unmatched junction bases numbered 5, after V lost 1 base and J lost 10 bases. CDR3 length: 13 amino acids. The sample is drawn from a study of T cells in Graves' hyperthyroidism and ophthalmopathy. These patients, aged 18 to 65, had recently diagnosed hyperthyroidism lasting under 2 months. Patients showing uncontrolled infection, other autoimmune disease, pregnancy or lactation were ineligible. Diagnoses rested on clinical symptoms, serum thyroxine and TRAb, thyroid ultrasound and orbital computed tomography.

Study observations and caveats: A model of 13 V-J pairs discriminated ophthalmopathy from stable hyperthyroidism.

The sequencing sample was made of peripheral blood or thyroid tissue (not recorded which). V is TRBV25-1 and J is TRBJ1-1; TRBD1 agrees at 8 bases. This TCR came from a woman in her late teens or twenties with Graves' hyperthyroidism. The CDR3 reads CASSEWQGAGAFF. As DNA, the CDR3 is TGTGCCAGCAGTGAATGGCAGGGGGCAGGAGCTTTCTTT.